This TCR beta chain is from a study of PD-1 blockade in mismatch repair-deficient tumors. This CDR3 is built from 14 residues. Germline V CDR1 and CDR2: LGHNA, YSLEER. V was clipped by 0 bases and J by 4 bases, with 6 bases between them. This table comes from immunoSEQ multiplex PCR, and its TCRdb copy is limited to in-frame clones, with some not included. Of tens of thousands of clones listed, roughly 80% are singletons. This chain links TRBV4-3 with TRBJ2-2; the D is unclear. The input for sequencing was peripheral blood, taken 12 weeks after starting pembrolizumab. This receptor was taken from an adult with mismatch repair-deficient cancer. The CDR3 nucleotides read TGCGCCAGCAGCCAAGATGGTTCCACCGGGGAGCTGTTTTTT. It yields the protein CASSQDGSTGELFF.